This TCR beta chain was observed in a study of T-cell memory formation after mild COVID-19. Germline CDR1 reads DFQATT; CDR2 reads SNEGSKA (reference sequence). Trimming shortened V by 4 bases and J by 1 base, and 16 bases separated the two germline ends. The CDR3 contains 15 residues. Using its own MiXCR run on the 5' RACE reads, TCRdb lists one record per CDR3 protein. The sample contains hundreds of thousands of distinct CDR3 sequences, under 20% of which appear only once. The origin of this receptor is an adult woman who had mild COVID-19 (a few samples of this study predate the infection). Cell type and time point are not known. The sequenced material came from PBMCs or a T cell subset sorted from them (not recorded which). This chain uses TRBV20-1 with TRBJ1-2; tentative D call: TRBD1 (5 bases). CDR3 amino acids: CSAKYRDGLNYGYTF. The CDR3 DNA is TGCAGTGCTAAGTACCGGGACGGACTTAACTATGGCTACACCTTC.